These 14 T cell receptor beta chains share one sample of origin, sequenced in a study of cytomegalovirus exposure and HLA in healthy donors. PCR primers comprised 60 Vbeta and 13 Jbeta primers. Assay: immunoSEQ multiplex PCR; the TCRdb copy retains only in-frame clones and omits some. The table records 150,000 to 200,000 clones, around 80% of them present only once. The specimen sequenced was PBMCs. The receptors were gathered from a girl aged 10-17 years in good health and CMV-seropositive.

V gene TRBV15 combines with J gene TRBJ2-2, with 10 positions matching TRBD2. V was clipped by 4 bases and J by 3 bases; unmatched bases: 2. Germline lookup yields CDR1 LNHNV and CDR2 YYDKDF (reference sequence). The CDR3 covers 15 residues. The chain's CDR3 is CATSKREGYTGELFF. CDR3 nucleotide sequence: TGTGCCACCAGCAAGCGGGAGGGATACACCGGGGAGCTGTTTTTT.

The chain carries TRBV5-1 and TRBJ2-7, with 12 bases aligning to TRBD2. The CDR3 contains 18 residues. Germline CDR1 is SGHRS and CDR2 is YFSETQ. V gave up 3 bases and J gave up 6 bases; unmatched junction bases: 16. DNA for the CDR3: TGCGCCAGCAGCTCGCTACCGGTGACTAGCGGGAGACGAATCGAGCAGTACTTC. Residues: CASSSLPVTSGRRIEQYF.

The CDR3 loop is CASSLLSGQLSYEQYF. The DNA of the CDR3 is TGTGCCAGCAGCCTTCTCTCGGGACAGCTCTCCTACGAGCAGTACTTC. The chain is built from TRBV5-4 and TRBJ2-7; 7 bases are shared with TRBD1. There are 16 residues in the CDR3. V was clipped by 4 bases and J by 0 bases; unmatched bases: 10. Germline values: CDR1 SGHNT, CDR2 YYREEE (reference sequence).

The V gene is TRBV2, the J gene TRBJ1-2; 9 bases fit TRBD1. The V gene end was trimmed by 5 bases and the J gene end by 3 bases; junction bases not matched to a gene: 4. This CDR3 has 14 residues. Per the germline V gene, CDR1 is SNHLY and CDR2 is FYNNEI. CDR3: CASSPGQGHYGYTF. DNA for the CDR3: TGTGCCAGCAGTCCGGGACAGGGACACTATGGCTACACCTTC.

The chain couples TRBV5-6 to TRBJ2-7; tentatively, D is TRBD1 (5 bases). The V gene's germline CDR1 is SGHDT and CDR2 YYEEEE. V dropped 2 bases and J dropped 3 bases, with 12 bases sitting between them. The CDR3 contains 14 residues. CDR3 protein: CASSFTKTVYEQYF. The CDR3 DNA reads TGTGCCAGCAGCTTTACCAAGACAGTCTACGAGCAGTACTTC.

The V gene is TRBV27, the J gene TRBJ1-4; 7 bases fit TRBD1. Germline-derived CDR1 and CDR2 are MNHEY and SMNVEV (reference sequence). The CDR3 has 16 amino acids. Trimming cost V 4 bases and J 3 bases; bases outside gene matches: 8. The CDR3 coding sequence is TGTGCCAGCAGTTCCTACTCCGGGACAGCTAATGAAAAACTGTTTTTT. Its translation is CASSSYSGTANEKLFF.

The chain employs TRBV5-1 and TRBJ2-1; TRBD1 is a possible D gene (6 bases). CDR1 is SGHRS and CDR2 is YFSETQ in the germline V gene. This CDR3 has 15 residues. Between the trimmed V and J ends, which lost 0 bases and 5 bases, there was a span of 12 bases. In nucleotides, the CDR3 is TGCGCCAGCAGCTTGGTGGTACAGGGTAACAATGAGCAGTTCTTC. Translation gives CASSLVVQGNNEQFF.

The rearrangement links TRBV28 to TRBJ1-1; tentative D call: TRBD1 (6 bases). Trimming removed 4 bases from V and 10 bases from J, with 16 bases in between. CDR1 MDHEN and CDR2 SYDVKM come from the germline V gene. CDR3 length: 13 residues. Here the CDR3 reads CASSSQGLVGAFF. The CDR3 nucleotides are TGTGCCAGCAGTTCTCAGGGGCTGGTTGGAGCTTTCTTT.

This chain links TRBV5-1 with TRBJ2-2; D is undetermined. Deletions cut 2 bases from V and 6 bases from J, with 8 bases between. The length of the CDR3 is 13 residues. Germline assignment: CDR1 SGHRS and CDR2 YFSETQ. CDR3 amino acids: CASSLSGSGELFF. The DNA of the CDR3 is TGCGCCAGCAGCTTATCCGGGTCCGGGGAGCTGTTTTTT.

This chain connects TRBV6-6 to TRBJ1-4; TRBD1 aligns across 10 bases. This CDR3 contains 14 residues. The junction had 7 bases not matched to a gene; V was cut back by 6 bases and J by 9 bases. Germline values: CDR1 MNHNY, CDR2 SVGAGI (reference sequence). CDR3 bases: TGTGCCAGCAGAGAGACAGGGGGCGGACAAAAACTGTTTTTT. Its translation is CASRETGGGQKLFF.

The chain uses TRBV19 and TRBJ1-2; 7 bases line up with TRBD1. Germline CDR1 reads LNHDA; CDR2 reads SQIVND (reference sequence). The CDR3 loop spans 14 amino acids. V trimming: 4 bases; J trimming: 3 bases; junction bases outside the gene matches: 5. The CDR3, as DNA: TGTGCCAGTAGTAGCAGGGACAGCTACTATGGCTACACCTTC. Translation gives CASSSRDSYYGYTF.

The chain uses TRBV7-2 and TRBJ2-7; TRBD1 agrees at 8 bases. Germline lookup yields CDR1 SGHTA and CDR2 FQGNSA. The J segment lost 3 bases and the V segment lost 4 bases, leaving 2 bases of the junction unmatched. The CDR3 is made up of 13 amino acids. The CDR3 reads CASSSGTGYEQYF. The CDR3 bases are TGTGCCAGCAGCTCAGGGACAGGCTACGAGCAGTACTTC.

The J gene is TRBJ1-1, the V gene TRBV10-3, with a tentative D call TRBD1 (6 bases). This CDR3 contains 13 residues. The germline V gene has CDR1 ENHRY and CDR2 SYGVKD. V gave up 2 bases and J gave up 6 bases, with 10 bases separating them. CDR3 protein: CAISEAKGAEAFF. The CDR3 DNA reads TGTGCCATCAGTGAGGCCAAGGGGGCTGAAGCTTTCTTT.

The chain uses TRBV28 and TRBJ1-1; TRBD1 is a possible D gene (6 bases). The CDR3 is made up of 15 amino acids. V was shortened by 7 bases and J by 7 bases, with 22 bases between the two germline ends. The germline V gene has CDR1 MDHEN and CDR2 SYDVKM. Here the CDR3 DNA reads TGTGCCAGCACCTTATCCCGTGGGACAAGGAGTGAAGCTTTCTTT. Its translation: CASTLSRGTRSEAFF.